Listed below are T cell receptor beta chains from one sample, sequenced in a study of T cell responses to AZD1222 COVID-19 vaccine. The table came from immunoSEQ multiplex PCR; TCRdb's copy has only in-frame clones and leaves some out. Among under 200,000 clones listed, 88% were seen once. Source: peripheral blood, taken on day 0 of AZD1222 vaccination. Every receptor here comes from an adult in good health. Both conserved end residues are part of each CDR3. The order of the fields is J gene, D gene, clone size, V gene, CDR3 protein, CDR3 DNA. A D gene is named only where the DNA matches it firmly. Only some rows state a clone size, as once, few, many or a class for expanded clones.

j_gene: TRBJ2-7
d_gene: TRBD2
abundance: NA
v_gene: TRBV14
CDR3aa: CASSQVLASGGGEQYF
CDR3nt: TGTGCCAGCAGCCAAGTTTTGGCTAGCGGGGGAGGCGAGCAGTACTTC

j_gene: TRBJ1-4
d_gene: NA
abundance: few
v_gene: TRBV4-3
CDR3aa: CASSGGLKTGRRNEKLFF
CDR3nt: TGCGCCAGCAGCGGGGGTCTGAAAACAGGGCGGAGGAATGAAAAACTGTTTTTT

j_gene: TRBJ1-2
d_gene: NA
abundance: NA
v_gene: TRBV15
CDR3aa: CATSREQNYGYTF
CDR3nt: TGTGCCACCAGCAGAGAACAGAACTATGGCTACACCTTC

j_gene: TRBJ1-2
d_gene: TRBD1
abundance: NA
v_gene: TRBV6-5
CDR3aa: CASSRQGVDGYTF
CDR3nt: TGTGCCAGCAGTCGACAGGGCGTCGATGGCTACACCTTC

j_gene: TRBJ1-1
d_gene: TRBD1
abundance: NA
v_gene: TRBV28
CDR3aa: CASRLTAGTGNTEAFF
CDR3nt: TGTGCCAGCAGACTAACCGCCGGGACAGGAAACACTGAAGCTTTCTTT

j_gene: TRBJ2-7
d_gene: NA
abundance: once
v_gene: TRBV19
CDR3aa: CASATGTGSYEQYF
CDR3nt: TGTGCCAGCGCAACCGGGACGGGCTCCTACGAGCAGTACTTC

j_gene: TRBJ2-1
d_gene: TRBD2
abundance: NA
v_gene: TRBV5-4
CDR3aa: CASSFISGRGYNEQFF
CDR3nt: TGTGCCAGCAGCTTTATTAGCGGGAGGGGGTACAATGAGCAGTTCTTC

j_gene: TRBJ2-7
d_gene: TRBD2
abundance: few
v_gene: TRBV5-1
CDR3aa: CASSPGLAVSYEQYF
CDR3nt: TGCGCCAGCAGCCCAGGACTAGCGGTCTCCTACGAGCAGTACTTC

j_gene: TRBJ1-2
d_gene: NA
abundance: NA
v_gene: TRBV6-5
CDR3aa: CASSPGRGYTF
CDR3nt: TGTGCCAGCAGCCCCGGTCGAGGCTACACCTTC

j_gene: TRBJ2-1
d_gene: TRBD2
abundance: NA
v_gene: TRBV27
CDR3aa: CASSSGLAGSNEQFF
CDR3nt: TGTGCCAGCAGTTCGGGACTAGCGGGGTCCAATGAGCAGTTCTTC

j_gene: TRBJ1-5
d_gene: NA
abundance: NA
v_gene: TRBV28
CDR3aa: CASSYRTYNQPQHF
CDR3nt: TGTGCCAGCAGTTACAGGACCTACAATCAGCCCCAGCATTTT

j_gene: TRBJ1-6
d_gene: NA
abundance: NA
v_gene: TRBV19
CDR3aa: CASMFGPYNSPLHF
CDR3nt: TGTGCCAGTATGTTCGGGCCCTATAATTCACCCCTCCACTTT

j_gene: TRBJ2-6
d_gene: TRBD1
abundance: NA
v_gene: TRBV11-2
CDR3aa: CASSLERTGHRGANVLTF
CDR3nt: TGTGCCAGCAGCTTAGAACGGACAGGACATCGGGGGGCCAACGTCCTGACTTTC

j_gene: TRBJ1-1
d_gene: TRBD1
abundance: NA
v_gene: TRBV6-2/TRBV6-3
CDR3aa: CASSSPWTGRTEAFF
CDR3nt: TGTGCCAGCAGTAGTCCTTGGACAGGGAGAACTGAAGCTTTCTTT

j_gene: TRBJ1-2
d_gene: NA
abundance: NA
v_gene: TRBV20-1
CDR3aa: CSAFPNYGYTF
CDR3nt: TGCAGTGCCTTCCCTAACTATGGCTACACCTTC

j_gene: TRBJ2-5
d_gene: NA
abundance: NA
v_gene: TRBV27
CDR3aa: CASSLNRGGTQYF
CDR3nt: TGTGCCAGCAGTTTAAACAGGGGAGGGACCCAGTACTTC

j_gene: TRBJ1-5
d_gene: NA
abundance: NA
v_gene: TRBV6-6
CDR3aa: CASSGTEWGRPQHF
CDR3nt: TGTGCCAGCAGTGGTACCGAATGGGGTCGGCCCCAGCATTTT

j_gene: TRBJ2-2
d_gene: TRBD1
abundance: NA
v_gene: TRBV6-5
CDR3aa: CASTENRGMELFF
CDR3nt: TGTGCCAGCACAGAGAACAGGGGGATGGAGCTGTTTTTT

j_gene: TRBJ2-5
d_gene: TRBD1
abundance: NA
v_gene: TRBV6-5
CDR3aa: CASSYAQGAKETQYF
CDR3nt: TGTGCCAGCAGTTACGCACAGGGGGCTAAAGAGACCCAGTACTTC

j_gene: TRBJ1-2
d_gene: NA
abundance: once
v_gene: TRBV28
CDR3aa: CASSAGTFNYGYTF
CDR3nt: TGTGCCAGCAGTGCCGGGACCTTTAACTATGGCTACACCTTC

j_gene: TRBJ1-4
d_gene: NA
abundance: NA
v_gene: TRBV6-6
CDR3aa: CASSYVRELFF
CDR3nt: TGTGCCAGCAGTTACGTACGCGAACTGTTTTTT

j_gene: TRBJ1-5
d_gene: TRBD1
abundance: NA
v_gene: TRBV6-4
CDR3aa: CASSDEAGGQPQHF
CDR3nt: TGTGCCAGCAGTGACGAGGCAGGGGGCCAGCCCCAGCATTTT

j_gene: TRBJ1-3
d_gene: NA
abundance: NA
v_gene: TRBV6-5
CDR3aa: CASSYAADSLGNTIYF
CDR3nt: TGTGCCAGCAGTTACGCCGCTGACTCCCTAGGAAACACCATATATTTT

j_gene: TRBJ1-2
d_gene: NA
abundance: NA
v_gene: TRBV5-1
CDR3aa: CASSLNARVDDGYTF
CDR3nt: TGCGCCAGCAGCTTGAATGCCAGGGTGGACGATGGCTACACCTTC

j_gene: TRBJ1-2
d_gene: NA
abundance: NA
v_gene: TRBV5-1
CDR3aa: CASKAGRDDGYGYTF
CDR3nt: TGCGCCAGCAAGGCAGGGAGGGATGATGGCTATGGCTACACCTTC

j_gene: TRBJ1-6
d_gene: TRBD1
abundance: NA
v_gene: TRBV6-1
CDR3aa: CASSERFSGGGSPLHF
CDR3nt: TGTGCCAGCAGTGAACGTTTTTCAGGGGGGGGCTCACCCCTCCACTTT

j_gene: TRBJ1-2
d_gene: NA
abundance: NA
v_gene: TRBV11-2
CDR3aa: CASSLEGRVSGTREYYGYTF
CDR3nt: TGTGCCAGCAGCTTAGAGGGCAGGGTGTCAGGGACCCGGGAGTACTATGGCTACACCTTC

j_gene: TRBJ2-1
d_gene: NA
abundance: NA
v_gene: TRBV6-2/TRBV6-3
CDR3aa: CASSRLRDTAPNEQFF
CDR3nt: TGTGCCAGCAGTCGCCTCCGGGACACGGCCCCCAATGAGCAGTTCTTC

j_gene: TRBJ2-2
d_gene: NA
abundance: NA
v_gene: TRBV29-1
CDR3aa: CSVVERLQTANTGELFF
CDR3nt: TGCAGCGTTGTCGAAAGGCTTCAAACAGCGAACACCGGGGAGCTGTTTTTT

j_gene: TRBJ1-1
d_gene: TRBD1
abundance: once
v_gene: TRBV7-6
CDR3aa: CASSPLTGMNTEAFF
CDR3nt: TGTGCCAGCAGCCCCCTGACAGGGATGAACACTGAAGCTTTCTTT

j_gene: TRBJ2-3
d_gene: NA
abundance: NA
v_gene: TRBV4-3
CDR3aa: CASSQDVPSGDFTDTQYF
CDR3nt: TGCGCCAGCAGCCAAGATGTCCCCTCCGGAGACTTCACAGATACGCAGTATTTT

j_gene: TRBJ1-3
d_gene: NA
abundance: NA
v_gene: TRBV28
CDR3aa: CASSGTDSGNTIYF
CDR3nt: TGTGCCAGCAGTGGGACGGACTCTGGAAACACCATATATTTT

j_gene: TRBJ1-5
d_gene: NA
abundance: once
v_gene: TRBV19
CDR3aa: CARRTSNQPQHF
CDR3nt: TGTGCCAGACGGACCAGCAATCAGCCCCAGCATTTT

j_gene: TRBJ2-1
d_gene: NA
abundance: once
v_gene: TRBV4-3
CDR3aa: CASSQEWGTTRNEQFF
CDR3nt: TGCGCCAGCAGCCAAGAATGGGGGACAACTAGGAATGAGCAGTTCTTC

j_gene: TRBJ2-7
d_gene: TRBD1
abundance: NA
v_gene: TRBV5-6
CDR3aa: CASSFGTDRSYEQYF
CDR3nt: TGTGCCAGCAGCTTCGGGACAGACAGGAGCTACGAGCAGTACTTC

j_gene: TRBJ1-3
d_gene: NA
abundance: NA
v_gene: TRBV28
CDR3aa: CASSLLDTIYF
CDR3nt: TGTGCCAGCAGCCTCTTAGACACCATATATTTT

j_gene: TRBJ1-4
d_gene: NA
abundance: NA
v_gene: TRBV28
CDR3aa: CASSLGQGREKLFF
CDR3nt: TGTGCCAGCAGTTTAGGGCAGGGTAGGGAAAAACTGTTTTTT

j_gene: TRBJ1-2
d_gene: NA
abundance: NA
v_gene: TRBV28
CDR3aa: CASSEDRSRGYTF
CDR3nt: TGTGCCAGCAGTGAAGACAGGAGTCGGGGCTACACCTTC

j_gene: TRBJ2-7
d_gene: NA
abundance: NA
v_gene: TRBV28
CDR3aa: CASSTRGSGGEQYF
CDR3nt: TGTGCCAGCAGTACCAGGGGTTCAGGCGGCGAGCAGTACTTC

j_gene: TRBJ1-3
d_gene: TRBD1
abundance: NA
v_gene: TRBV5-1
CDR3aa: CASSPGQSTGNTIYF
CDR3nt: TGCGCCAGCAGCCCGGGACAGAGTACTGGAAACACCATATATTTT

j_gene: TRBJ1-3
d_gene: NA
abundance: NA
v_gene: TRBV23-1
CDR3aa: CASSQLIGNTIYF
CDR3nt: TGCGCCAGCAGTCAATTGATTGGAAACACCATATATTTT

j_gene: TRBJ1-2
d_gene: NA
abundance: NA
v_gene: TRBV30
CDR3aa: CAWNRLTVNYGYTF
CDR3nt: TGTGCCTGGAACCGACTCACAGTTAACTATGGCTACACCTTC

j_gene: TRBJ1-4
d_gene: NA
abundance: NA
v_gene: TRBV2
CDR3aa: CASSDGRGDEKLFF
CDR3nt: TGTGCCAGCAGTGATGGACGGGGCGATGAAAAACTGTTTTTT

j_gene: TRBJ1-6
d_gene: NA
abundance: NA
v_gene: TRBV10-3
CDR3aa: CAISEYQGGNSPLHF
CDR3nt: TGTGCCATCAGTGAGTACCAGGGAGGTAATTCACCCCTCCACTTT

j_gene: TRBJ1-5
d_gene: NA
abundance: NA
v_gene: TRBV24-1
CDR3aa: CATSVDGKQPQHF
CDR3nt: TGTGCCACCAGTGTAGACGGAAAACAGCCCCAGCATTTT

j_gene: TRBJ1-6
d_gene: TRBD1
abundance: NA
v_gene: TRBV7-9
CDR3aa: CASSYTGQNNSPLHF
CDR3nt: TGTGCCAGCAGCTACACGGGACAGAATAATTCACCCCTCCACTTT

j_gene: TRBJ2-7
d_gene: NA
abundance: NA
v_gene: TRBV25-1
CDR3aa: CASSETAGTQNYEQYF
CDR3nt: TGTGCCAGCAGTGAGACAGCCGGGACTCAAAATTACGAGCAGTACTTC

j_gene: TRBJ1-5
d_gene: NA
abundance: NA
v_gene: TRBV28
CDR3aa: CASSYPPGQPQHF
CDR3nt: TGTGCCAGCAGTTATCCCCCCGGTCAGCCCCAGCATTTT

j_gene: TRBJ2-7
d_gene: TRBD2
abundance: NA
v_gene: TRBV5-5
CDR3aa: CASSLELAGGIGNYEQYF
CDR3nt: TGTGCCAGCAGCTTGGAACTAGCGGGGGGGATAGGAAACTACGAGCAGTACTTC

j_gene: TRBJ2-7
d_gene: TRBD1
abundance: NA
v_gene: TRBV7-2
CDR3aa: CASSLYGLGQGPHEQYF
CDR3nt: TGTGCCAGCAGCTTATATGGTTTGGGACAGGGGCCACACGAGCAGTACTTC

j_gene: TRBJ1-2
d_gene: NA
abundance: NA
v_gene: TRBV6-5
CDR3aa: CASSRTGSNYGYTF
CDR3nt: TGTGCCAGCAGTCGAACAGGATCCAACTATGGCTACACCTTC

j_gene: TRBJ1-1
d_gene: TRBD1
abundance: NA
v_gene: TRBV28
CDR3aa: CASSLGIGRGHAFF
CDR3nt: TGTGCCAGCAGTTTAGGAATCGGCAGGGGGCATGCTTTCTTT

j_gene: TRBJ2-1
d_gene: TRBD2
abundance: NA
v_gene: TRBV5-4
CDR3aa: CASSSTASGPWNEQFF
CDR3nt: TGTGCCAGCAGCTCAACGGCTAGCGGGCCATGGAATGAGCAGTTCTTC

j_gene: TRBJ1-6
d_gene: NA
abundance: NA
v_gene: TRBV5-1
CDR3aa: CASSLAKDSPLHF
CDR3nt: TGCGCCAGCAGCTTGGCCAAAGATTCACCCCTCCACTTT

j_gene: TRBJ1-1
d_gene: NA
abundance: NA
v_gene: TRBV25-1
CDR3aa: CASSAKLNTEAFF
CDR3nt: TGTGCCAGCAGTGCCAAGTTGAACACTGAAGCTTTCTTT

j_gene: TRBJ2-3
d_gene: TRBD2
abundance: NA
v_gene: TRBV28
CDR3aa: CASTSSSSGGPDTQYF
CDR3nt: TGTGCCAGCACTTCCTCGTCCAGCGGGGGTCCAGATACGCAGTATTTT

j_gene: TRBJ2-6
d_gene: TRBD1
abundance: NA
v_gene: TRBV7-3
CDR3aa: CASSSGQGGANVLTF
CDR3nt: TGTGCCAGCAGCTCAGGACAGGGTGGGGCCAACGTCCTGACTTTC

j_gene: TRBJ2-7
d_gene: NA
abundance: NA
v_gene: TRBV18
CDR3aa: CASSLQGSSYEQYF
CDR3nt: TGTGCCAGCTCACTCCAGGGGAGCTCCTACGAGCAGTACTTC

j_gene: TRBJ2-7
d_gene: TRBD1
abundance: once
v_gene: TRBV11-2
CDR3aa: CASRPETGGAEQYF
CDR3nt: TGTGCCAGCAGACCCGAGACAGGGGGCGCCGAGCAGTACTTC